A selection of T cell receptor beta chains follows, all from one sample in a study of T-cell memory formation after mild COVID-19. TCRdb passed the 5' RACE reads through MiXCR, listing each CDR3 protein once. The table has 200,000 to 250,000 distinct CDR3 sequences, approximately 10% seen once. Sequencing input: PBMCs or a T cell subset sorted from them (not recorded which). The receptor source for this set is a man aged 18-30 years who had mild COVID-19 (a few samples of this study predate the infection). Cell type and time point are not known. Each CDR3 is given with its conserved first and last residue. The D gene is left open where the match is weak. Some rows mark clone size as missing; the rest say once, few, many or name a class of expanded clone.

D	V	J	size	DNA	CDR3
TRBD1	TRBV7-2	TRBJ1-4	-	TGTGCCAGCAGCTTTATGCTACAGGGGGCCGGCGAAAAACTGTTTTTT	CASSFMLQGAGEKLFF
-	TRBV6-2/TRBV6-3	TRBJ2-6	few	TGTGCCAGCAGTCACGGAAACGTTGGAGAGGCGCTCTCCTCTGGGGCCAACGTCCTGACTTTC	CASSHGNVGEALSSGANVLTF
-	TRBV7-9	TRBJ1-3	few	TGTGCCAGCAGCTCGGGGGGGAATCAACGAAACACCATATATTTT	CASSSGGNQRNTIYF
-	TRBV14	TRBJ2-1	few	TGTGCCAGCAGCCAAGCCAGACTCAATGAGCAGTTCTTC	CASSQARLNEQFF
-	TRBV20-1	TRBJ2-3	few	TGCAGTGCTCCGTATTGGGGCAGGGGCACAGATACGCAGTATTTT	CSAPYWGRGTDTQYF
-	TRBV12-3/TRBV12-4	TRBJ2-1	few	TGTGCCAGCAGCCGGTCATCTTTCGGGCAGTTCTTC	CASSRSSFGQFF
TRBD2	TRBV9	TRBJ2-5	few	TGTGCCAGCAGCGCTACTAGCGGGTTTGAGACCCAGTACTTC	CASSATSGFETQYF
-	TRBV7-2	TRBJ2-3	few	TGTGCCAGCAGCTGGAAGGGTTACGCAGATACGCAGTATTTT	CASSWKGYADTQYF
TRBD1	TRBV28	TRBJ2-4	-	TGTGCCAGCAGTCTTCCGACAGGGCTCCAACGGAACATTCAGTACTTC	CASSLPTGLQRNIQYF
-	TRBV12-3/TRBV12-4	TRBJ1-3	-	TGTGCCAGCAGTCCCCGGGGGGGAAACACCATATATTTT	CASSPRGGNTIYF
TRBD2	TRBV5-1	TRBJ2-1	few	TGCGCCAGCAGCCCGGGAGCCCTAGCGGGGGGAGAAGAGCAGTTCTTC	CASSPGALAGGEEQFF
-	TRBV7-2	TRBJ2-3	-	TGTGCCAGCAGCTCCCAGGGTTCAGATACGCAGTATTTT	CASSSQGSDTQYF
-	TRBV7-8	TRBJ1-2	-	TGTGCCAGCAGCCCCGAGGGCCGGGGAGGAGGCTACACCTTC	CASSPEGRGGGYTF
-	TRBV7-9	TRBJ2-2	-	TGTGCCAGCAGGGCAACAGGGACCGGGGAGCTGTTTTTT	CASRATGTGELFF
-	TRBV29-1	TRBJ2-6	-	TGCAGCACGCTGGACAGCTCTGGGGCCAACGTCCTGACTTTC	CSTLDSSGANVLTF
-	TRBV24-1	TRBJ2-1	-	TGTGCCACCAGCTCGGGCGTCGGGGTGGACAATGAGCAGTTCTTC	CATSSGVGVDNEQFF
-	TRBV20-1	TRBJ2-2	-	TGCAGTGCTAGTATGCGACCGAACACCGGGGAGCTGTTTTTT	CSASMRPNTGELFF
-	TRBV28	TRBJ2-1	few	TGTGCCAGCAGTTTACCAGAGAGGAGCTCCTACAATGAGCAGTTCTTC	CASSLPERSSYNEQFF
-	TRBV19	TRBJ1-6	-	TGTGCCAGTAGATATGGCGGACGGCCCCTCCACTTT	CASRYGGRPLHF
TRBD1	TRBV7-9	TRBJ2-1	many	TGTGCCAGCAGCGATGGGACGACAGGGACGAGTTCCTACAATGAGCAGTTCTTC	CASSDGTTGTSSYNEQFF
TRBD1	TRBV18	TRBJ2-5	many	TGTGCCAGCTCACCTTGGGGACAGGCCGTGGAGACCCAGTACTTC	CASSPWGQAVETQYF
TRBD1	TRBV6-1	TRBJ1-2	few	TGTGCCAGCAGCGAACAGGGGGCAGGTGGCTACACCTTC	CASSEQGAGGYTF
-	TRBV7-2	TRBJ1-2	-	TGTGCCAGCAGCTCTAGGAACAGCTATGGCTACACCTTC	CASSSRNSYGYTF
-	TRBV6-6	TRBJ2-5	many	TGTGCCAGCACCCGACCCATGGAGACCCAGTACTTC	CASTRPMETQYF
-	TRBV12-3/TRBV12-4	TRBJ2-5	many	TGTGCCAGCAGTTTTTTGCAGGGGCCAGAGACCCAGTACTTC	CASSFLQGPETQYF
TRBD1	TRBV6-2/TRBV6-3	TRBJ1-1	-	TGTGCCAGCAGCTCACAGGGGATGAACACTGAAGCTTTCTTT	CASSSQGMNTEAFF
-	TRBV5-1	TRBJ1-4	few	TGCGCCAGCAGAGAGAGGGCAACTAATGAAAAACTGTTTTTT	CASRERATNEKLFF
TRBD1	TRBV24-1	TRBJ2-5	few	TGTGCCACCAGTGAGGGGGGACAGGGAGGAGAGACCCAGTACTTC	CATSEGGQGGETQYF
TRBD1	TRBV5-5	TRBJ2-2	-	TGTGCCAGCAGCTGGGTTTACAGGGGCACCGGGGAGCTGTTTTTT	CASSWVYRGTGELFF
-	TRBV6-5	TRBJ1-2	few	TGTGCCAGCAGTTACGCAGGGGATGGCTACACCTTC	CASSYAGDGYTF
-	TRBV9	TRBJ2-3	many	TGTGCCAGCAGCGTAGAGGGAGATACGCAGTATTTT	CASSVEGDTQYF
-	TRBV7-2	TRBJ2-7	few	TGTGCCAGCAGCTTTGGCGGATCGAAATACGAGCAGTACTTC	CASSFGGSKYEQYF
-	TRBV7-3	TRBJ2-3	many	TGTGCCAGCAGCTTACAGGGGCACACAGATACGCAGTATTTT	CASSLQGHTDTQYF
TRBD1	TRBV6-6	TRBJ1-5	few	TGTGCCAGCAGCCGCGGGACAGGGCGTCGGGGGCAGCCCCAGCATTTT	CASSRGTGRRGQPQHF
-	TRBV29-1	TRBJ1-4	-	TGCAGCGTTGAAGACAGCCTTAATGAAAAACTGTTTTTT	CSVEDSLNEKLFF